The present TCR beta chain was sequenced within a study of low-dose radiotherapy and immunotherapy resistance in tumors. About the research overall: Treatment consisted of nivolumab 240 mg every two weeks and ipilimumab 1 mg/kg every six weeks, given intravenously to patients.

Both TCRalpha and TCRbeta chains were reverse transcribed with V-gene-specific primers. PCR amplification of the TCRs was performed with Phusion for 15 to 25 PCR cycles, and it relied on a constant-region primer together with a V-primer adapter. TCRdb analysed the reads with MiXCR anew, one entry per CDR3 protein. The sample lists tens of thousands of distinct CDR3 sequences, more than 25% occurring once. This CDR3 spans 18 amino acids. Germline assignment: CDR1 MNHEY and CDR2 SVGEGT. Trimming pared 0 bases from V and 4 bases from J, leaving 16 bases between. Time point meaning: before trial treatment. Nivolumab, ipilimumab, aspirin, low-dose cyclophosphamide and low-dose radiotherapy were given to donors. This clonotype was detected many times.

This chain joins TRBV6-2 or TRBV6-3 and TRBJ2-6; no clear D. This receptor was obtained from a female donor with ovarian cancer. The starting material was PBMCs, obtained before treatment. CDR3 residues: CASSYSGRYVRGANVLTF. In DNA form, the CDR3 reads TGTGCCAGCAGTTACTCTGGCAGATACGTTAGAGGGGCCAACGTCCTGACTTTC.